The rows below give T cell receptor beta chains drawn from one sample of a study of response to subunit inactivated influenza vaccine. TCRdb passed the RT-PCR reads through MiXCR, listing each CDR3 protein once. This table holds 550,000 to 800,000 distinct CDR3 sequences, approximately 15% found once. The material was PBMCs from blood, obtained 11 to 12 days after vaccination. These receptors all stem from a man aged 50-60 years who received an inactivated influenza vaccine. CDR3s include the opening cysteine and the closing phenylalanine or tryptophan. The order of the fields is clone size, J gene, V gene, D gene, CDR3 DNA, CDR3 protein. A D gene is named only where the DNA matches it firmly. Only part of the rows carry a size: once, few, many, or a class if the clone is expanded.

few | TRBJ2-1 | TRBV5-1 | TRBD2 | TGCGCCAGCAGCTTGGGACTAGCGGGAGCGCGCAATGAGCAGTTCTTC | CASSLGLAGARNEQFF
. | TRBJ2-3 | TRBV15 | . | TGTGCCACCAGCAGAGGAAGTCGCTCAGATACGCAGTATTTT | CATSRGSRSDTQYF
few | TRBJ2-7 | TRBV12-3/TRBV12-4 | . | TGTGCCAGCAGTTCCCGGCAGTCTGGAACCTACGAGCAGTACTTC | CASSSRQSGTYEQYF
few | TRBJ2-3 | TRBV10-3 | . | TGTGCCATCAGTGAGTCTGGGGGTTCACTCACAGATACGCAGTATTTT | CAISESGGSLTDTQYF
few | TRBJ1-2 | TRBV7-9 | . | TGTGCCAGCAGCTTAGCGATGGTTCCTCCCCATGGCTACACCTTC | CASSLAMVPPHGYTF
. | TRBJ2-1 | TRBV6-5 | TRBD2 | TGTGCCAGCAGTTATTTCGGACTAGCGGGTAGCAATGAGCAGTTCTTC | CASSYFGLAGSNEQFF
. | TRBJ2-5 | TRBV7-9 | TRBD2 | TGTGCCAGCAGCTTAGGTCTCGACGGGGGGCAAGAGACCCAGTACTTC | CASSLGLDGGQETQYF
. | TRBJ2-5 | TRBV29-1 | . | TGCAGCGTTGAAGAGGAGGCCGGGACCCAGTACTTC | CSVEEEAGTQYF
once | TRBJ1-2 | TRBV12-3/TRBV12-4 | . | TGTGCCAGCAGTCTACAGGACAACTATGGCTACACCTTC | CASSLQDNYGYTF
many | TRBJ2-2 | TRBV28 | . | TGTGCCAGCAGTTTGCCAGACAAGTCTCCGGCACACGGGGAGCTGTTTTTT | CASSLPDKSPAHGELFF
. | TRBJ2-5 | TRBV12-3/TRBV12-4 | . | TGTGCCAGCAGTTTCATGGGGCAAGAGACCCAGTACTTC | CASSFMGQETQYF
few | TRBJ2-4 | TRBV5-1 | . | TGCGCCAGCAGCTTGGAATGGGCGTTAAACATTCAGTACTTC | CASSLEWALNIQYF
. | TRBJ2-3 | TRBV7-9 | . | TGTGCCAGCAGCTTAATAGGAGGAGATACGCAGTATTTT | CASSLIGGDTQYF
once | TRBJ2-7 | TRBV19 | TRBD1 | TGTGCCAGTAGTTCCCAGACAGGGTACGAGCAGTACTTC | CASSSQTGYEQYF
few | TRBJ2-3 | TRBV14 | . | TGTGCCAGCAGCCAAGATGTGGCAGATACGCAGTATTTT | CASSQDVADTQYF
. | TRBJ2-1 | TRBV20-1 | . | TGCAGTGCATTAATCCGGGAGTACGGCGATGAGCAGTTCTTC | CSALIREYGDEQFF
. | TRBJ2-2 | TRBV28 | . | TGTGCCAGCAGTTTAATGGACATGAACACCGGGGAGCTGTTTTTT | CASSLMDMNTGELFF
. | TRBJ1-1 | TRBV6-5 | . | TGTGCCAGCAGTTTAACAGTGCTAGCTGAAGCTTTCTTT | CASSLTVLAEAFF
. | TRBJ1-2 | TRBV6-1 | . | TGTGCCAGCACTGCGCAGGCGAACTATGGCTACACCTTC | CASTAQANYGYTF
few | TRBJ2-3 | TRBV29-1 | TRBD2 | TGCAGCGTTGAGGTCCCTAGCGGGATCTCAGATACGCAGTATTTT | CSVEVPSGISDTQYF
few | TRBJ1-6 | TRBV6-5 | . | TGTGCCAGCAGTTCCCGGGGAAACTATAATTCACCCCTCCACTTT | CASSSRGNYNSPLHF
. | TRBJ2-6 | TRBV5-1 | . | TGCGCCAGCAGCGACAGCTCTGGGGCCAACGTCCTGACTTTC | CASSDSSGANVLTF
. | TRBJ1-1 | TRBV7-2 | . | TGTGCCAGCGCCAAAAGGGAGGGGAACACTGAAGCTTTCTTT | CASAKREGNTEAFF
few | TRBJ2-1 | TRBV19 | TRBD1 | TGTGCCAGCGGACAGGGGGCTTACAATGAGCAGTTCTTC | CASGQGAYNEQFF
few | TRBJ2-7 | TRBV5-1 | . | TGCGCCAGCAGCTTGTCCAAACCGGCCTACGAGCAGTACTTC | CASSLSKPAYEQYF
. | TRBJ2-7 | TRBV29-1 | TRBD1 | TGCAGCGTTGAATCCCTAACGGTGGGACAGACTTACGAGCAGTACTTC | CSVESLTVGQTYEQYF
few | TRBJ2-1 | TRBV12-3/TRBV12-4 | . | TGTGCCAGCAGTTTAATTGGCGGTTACTCCTACAATGAGCAGTTCTTC | CASSLIGGYSYNEQFF
many | TRBJ1-3 | TRBV28 | . | TGTGCCAGCAGTCTACAGGGCCTCTCTGGAAACACCATATATTTT | CASSLQGLSGNTIYF
few | TRBJ2-5 | TRBV28 | . | TGTGCCAGCAGTTTCCCAGGACAGTACCAAGAGACCCAGTACTTC | CASSFPGQYQETQYF
. | TRBJ2-7 | TRBV29-1 | TRBD1 | TGCAGCACCAGACAGGGGGGGAGCTCCTACGAGCAGTACTTC | CSTRQGGSSYEQYF
. | TRBJ2-2 | TRBV4-1 | TRBD1 | TGCGCCAGCAGCCAACTATTGAGGGGACAGGGGTTCGGGGAGCTGTTTTTT | CASSQLLRGQGFGELFF
few | TRBJ2-7 | TRBV7-6 | TRBD2 | TGTGCCAGCAGCCCCCGGACTAGCTTCTACGAGCAGTACTTC | CASSPRTSFYEQYF
few | TRBJ2-3 | TRBV5-1 | TRBD2 | TGCGCCAGCAGCCCATACGGGAGGCCAGATACGCAGTATTTT | CASSPYGRPDTQYF
. | TRBJ1-2 | TRBV11-2 | . | TGTGCCAGCAGCTTAGAGGCCAGGGACGTCTATGGCTACACCTTC | CASSLEARDVYGYTF
few | TRBJ2-1 | TRBV5-1 | . | TGCGCCAGCAGCTTGTTTGGACCAGACGAGCACAATGAGCAGTTCTTC | CASSLFGPDEHNEQFF
few | TRBJ2-5 | TRBV28 | TRBD2 | TGTGCCAGCAGTCGCGGGACTAGCGGGGGGGAAGAGACCCAGTACTTC | CASSRGTSGGEETQYF
few | TRBJ2-2 | TRBV28 | . | TGTGCCAGCACCTCGTACAGTGTCGGCACCGGGGAGCTGTTTTTT | CASTSYSVGTGELFF
. | TRBJ2-2 | TRBV11-2 | . | TGTGCCAGCAGCTCCCGGACACGGACGGAGATGGGTGGTCGACCCGGGGAGCTGTTTTTT | CASSSRTRTEMGGRPGELFF
. | TRBJ1-2 | TRBV18 | . | TGTGCCAGCTCAGCCCAGAGGGCCTATGGCTACACCTTC | CASSAQRAYGYTF
many | TRBJ2-7 | TRBV5-1 | TRBD1 | TGTGCCAGCAGCCTGGGACAGGGAATCTCCTACGAGCAGTACTTC | CASSLGQGISYEQYF
once | TRBJ2-1 | TRBV15 | . | TGTGCCACCAGCAGAGAACGAGGGAGAAGTAATGAGCAGTTCTTC | CATSRERGRSNEQFF
. | TRBJ2-7 | TRBV21-1 | . | TGTGCCAGCAGCAAAGGCGGGGGAGGGGGTCTAGGAAACGAGCAGTACTTC | CASSKGGGGGLGNEQYF
few | TRBJ2-2 | TRBV6-1 | TRBD2 | TGTGCCAGCAGTCAACCGGGACTAGTTCCCGGGGAGCTGTTTTTT | CASSQPGLVPGELFF
. | TRBJ2-6 | TRBV10-3 | . | TGTGCCATCAGTGAGGGGCTCTCTGGGGCCAACGTCCTGACTTTC | CAISEGLSGANVLTF
few | TRBJ2-7 | TRBV5-6 | TRBD1 | TGTGCCAGCAGCCCCAACTGGGGACAGGAGGGCAATCAGTACTTC | CASSPNWGQEGNQYF
. | TRBJ2-2 | TRBV24-1 | . | TGTGCCACCAGCTCCCCCGGGAGAGTCGCCGGGGAGCTGTTTTTT | CATSSPGRVAGELFF